This TCR beta chain was observed in a study of CD8+CD57+ T cells in acquired aplastic anemia. Whole-study context: DNA recovered from sorted CD4+ and CD8+ cells had a mean of approximately 3.2 ug.

The CDR3 consists of 11 residues. Germline lookup yields CDR1 SGDLS and CDR2 YYNGEE. V lost 3 bases to trimming and J lost 6 bases, with 7 bases between them. Genomic DNA constituted the template upon which TCR beta VDJ and CDR3 profiling was performed. One entry per CDR3 protein, called by TCRdb with MiXCR from the reads. The data contain about 75,000 distinct CDR3 sequences, roughly three quarters of them singletons. The sequenced patients had an expansion of CD8+CD57+ cells seen by flow cytometry. The genes are TRBV9 and TRBJ2-7, with D possibly being TRBD1 (6 bases). Sequencing was carried out using sorted CD4+, CD8+, or CD8+CD57+ T cells (not recorded which) from PBMCs. This sequence was found in a human donor with aplastic anemia. CDR3 region: CASSARGEQYF. DNA of the CDR3: TGTGCCAGCAGCGCCAGGGGCGAGCAGTACTTC.